Shown below are 30 T cell receptor beta chains from a single sample sequenced in a study of blood T cell repertoires in COVID-19. Measured with immunoSEQ multiplex PCR; TCRdb has only the in-frame clones, and not every one. Among 100,000 to 150,000 clones listed, roughly 85% were seen once. The sample was peripheral blood. These receptors originate from a woman over 75 with acute or convalescent COVID-19.

This chain uses TRBV3-1 (or the pseudogene TRBV3-2) with TRBJ1-5; unclear D gene. The CDR3 totals 15 residues. Trimming cost V 1 base and J 7 bases, with 14 bases left between them. The germline CDR1 and CDR2 sequences are LGHDT and YNNKEL (reference sequence). This CDR3 is CASSQGGGVGQPQHF. CDR3 nucleotides: TGTGCCAGCAGCCAAGGGGGAGGAGTGGGGCAGCCCCAGCATTTT.

V gene TRBV7-9 combines with J gene TRBJ1-2; D is possibly TRBD1 (5 bases). The V end lost 8 bases, the J end lost 2 bases, and 15 bases lay between the germline ends. This CDR3 region has 14 residues. CDR1 is SEHNR, CDR2 FQNEAQ, per germline (reference sequence). The CDR3 reads CASSPRAGNYGYTF. In DNA, the CDR3 is TGTGCCAGCTCGCCCAGGGCTGGGAACTATGGCTACACCTTC.

The rearrangement joins TRBV11-3 to TRBJ2-5; D is perhaps TRBD1 (5 bases). CDR1 is SGHNT, CDR2 YENEEA, per germline. The V end was cut by 3 bases, the J end by 6 bases, with 11 bases between. This CDR3 is 13 amino acids long. CDR3 residues: CASSFDSEKTQYF. CDR3 DNA: TGTGCCAGCAGCTTTGACAGCGAAAAGACCCAGTACTTC.

The CDR3 is CASSLTGYTEAFF. In DNA form, the CDR3 reads TGTGCCAGCAGCTTGACAGGGTACACTGAAGCTTTCTTT. This chain joins TRBV5-8 and TRBJ1-1, with D possibly being TRBD1 (6 bases). CDR3 length equals 13 residues. V dropped 1 base and J dropped 3 bases, with 7 bases sitting between them. The germline V gene encodes CDR1 SGHTS and CDR2 YDEGEE.

This rearrangement joins TRBV24-1 to TRBJ1-2, with TRBD1 matching over 9 bases. The trim removed 2 bases at V and 7 bases at J, leaving 4 bases unmatched. This CDR3 has 14 amino acids. Germline CDR1 and CDR2: KGHDR and SFDVKD. The CDR3 region has the DNA TGTGCCACCAGTGATTCGGGACAGGGAGTTGGCTACACCTTC. It is translated as CATSDSGQGVGYTF.

The rearrangement joins TRBV3-1 (or the pseudogene TRBV3-2) to TRBJ1-6, with no clear D. This CDR3 region has 15 residues. The V gene's germline CDR1 is LGHDT and CDR2 YNNKEL (reference sequence). Trimming stripped 1 base from V and 7 bases from J, with 11 bases between. CDR3 residues: CASSQGSAGNSPLHF. As DNA, the CDR3 is TGTGCCAGCAGCCAAGGGTCGGCGGGAAATTCACCCCTCCACTTT.

This clone was picked up one time. The chain joins TRBV20-1 to TRBJ1-1; TRBD1 might be the D (6 bases). Germline lookup yields CDR1 DFQATT and CDR2 SNEGSKA (reference sequence). V was trimmed by 5 bases and J by 7 bases, leaving 11 bases between them. The CDR3 runs 11 residues. CDR3 sequence: CSASRTVEAFF. The CDR3 coding sequence is TGCAGTGCTTCCCGGACAGTTGAAGCTTTCTTT.

This chain connects TRBV27 to TRBJ1-6; D unclear. Deletions cut 6 bases from V and 0 bases from J, with 9 bases between. Germline CDR1 and CDR2: MNHEY and SMNVEV (reference sequence). CDR3 size: 15 residues. The CDR3 region is CASRSESSYNSPLHF. The CDR3 region has the DNA TGTGCCAGCAGGTCGGAGAGCTCCTATAATTCACCCCTCCACTTT.

This clone has only one observation. The chain has TRBV6-2 or TRBV6-3 and TRBJ1-1; no reliable D call. This CDR3 has 15 residues. CDR1 is MNHEY, CDR2 SVGEGT, per germline. Trimming shortened V by 4 bases and J by 1 base, and 13 bases separated the two germline ends. The CDR3 DNA reads TGTGCCAGCAGTTCGGGTTTGGTCGGGAACACTGAAGCTTTCTTT. It specifies CASSSGLVGNTEAFF.

V gene TRBV28 combines with J gene TRBJ1-1; TRBD1 agrees at 8 bases. Trimming cost V 2 bases and J 0 bases; bases outside gene matches: 8. The CDR3 has 17 residues. Germline lookup yields CDR1 MDHEN and CDR2 SYDVKM. CDR3 protein: CASSLQGARGVNTEAFF. The CDR3 DNA reads as TGTGCCAGCAGTTTACAGGGGGCGCGAGGCGTGAACACTGAAGCTTTCTTT. The entire variable domain, with the rest obtained from reference TRBV28 and TRBJ1-1, is as follows: DVKVTQSSRYLVKRTGEKVFLECVQDMDHENMFWYRQDPGLGLRLIYFSYDVKMKEKGDIPEGYSVSREKKERFSLILESASTNQTSMYLCASSLQGARGVNTEAFFGQGTRLTVV.

The genes are TRBV2 and TRBJ1-2; a possible D gene is TRBD1 (6 bases). Germline CDR1 and CDR2: SNHLY and FYNNEI. The CDR3 consists of 14 residues. V lost 4 bases and J lost 2, with 11 bases in between. CDR3 coding DNA: TGTGCCAGCAGTGCCCAGGGGTTAAACTATGGCTACACCTTC. Its protein product is CASSAQGLNYGYTF. Looking up the rest from reference TRBV2 and TRBJ1-2 gives the full variable domain: EPEVTQTPSHQVTQMGQEVILRCVPISNHLYFYWYRQILGQKVEFLVSFYNNEISEKSEIFDDQFSVERPDGSNFTLKIRSTKLEDSAMYFCASSAQGLNYGYTFGSGTRLTVV.

CDR3: CASSRPGQGWDTIYF. Written as DNA, the CDR3 is TGTGCCAGCAGTCGCCCGGGACAGGGGTGGGACACCATATATTTT. This chain connects TRBV28 to TRBJ1-3; 10 bases are shared with TRBD1. The CDR3 covers 15 residues. The trim removed 5 bases at V and 8 bases at J, leaving 9 bases unmatched. Looked up from germline, CDR1 is MDHEN and CDR2 is SYDVKM.

This chain uses TRBV28 with TRBJ1-2; D is ambiguous. V was pared by 1 base and J by 1 base, with 4 bases between. The CDR3 has 13 amino acids. From germline, CDR1 is MDHEN and CDR2 SYDVKM. The CDR3 bases are TGTGCCAGCAGTTTATCAGTTAACTATGGCTACACCTTC. It translates to CASSLSVNYGYTF.

V usage is TRBV11-2 and J usage is TRBJ1-3; no firm D call. The CDR3 length is 15 residues. Trimming cost V 1 base and J 4 bases, with 11 bases left between them. Germline values: CDR1 SGHAT, CDR2 FQNNGV. CDR3 sequence (DNA): TGTGCCAGCAGCTTAGCCGGGAACCAAGGAAACACCATATATTTT. It translates to CASSLAGNQGNTIYF.

V is TRBV28 and J is TRBJ1-2, with 12 bases matching TRBD1. This CDR3 comprises 15 residues. Germline CDR1 reads MDHEN; CDR2 reads SYDVKM. V lost 8 bases, J lost 6 bases, and 10 bases stayed unmatched. CDR3 nucleotides: TGTGCCAGCCTCGACCGGGACAGGGGGCGGGATGGCTACACCTTC. This codes for CASLDRDRGRDGYTF.

The V and J genes are TRBV18 and TRBJ2-2; 8 bases map to TRBD1. The CDR3 spans 16 residues. V trimming: 6 bases; J trimming: 4 bases; junction bases outside the gene matches: 10. CDR1 KGHSH and CDR2 LQKENI come from the germline V gene. Written as DNA, the CDR3 is TGTGCCAGCTCTTCCGGACAGGGTTTAATCACCGGGGAGCTGTTTTTT. As protein: CASSSGQGLITGELFF.

CDR3 in amino acids: CASSDGLAGGRFF. In nucleotides, the CDR3 is TGTGCCAGCAGTGACGGACTAGCGGGGGGGCGGTTCTTC. The chain has TRBV6-4 and TRBJ2-1, with 15 bases that match TRBD2. The CDR3 has 13 residues. The germline gives CDR1 MRHNA, CDR2 SNTAGT. J lost 15 bases, V lost 2 bases, and 2 bases had no gene match.

This clone appeared a few times. V gene TRBV11-2 combines with J gene TRBJ2-7; TRBD2 agrees at 14 bases. V shed 1 base, J shed 4 bases, and the junction held 6 bases outside the gene matches. Germline V gene lookup returns CDR1 SGHAT and CDR2 FQNNGV. The CDR3 totals 17 residues. The CDR3 sequence is CASSLARTSGGIYEQYF. DNA for the CDR3: TGTGCCAGCAGCTTAGCTCGGACTAGCGGGGGGATATACGAGCAGTACTTC.

The V call is TRBV10-3, the J call TRBJ1-6, with 9 positions matching TRBD1. The CDR3 spans 15 residues. Trimming took 4 bases from V and 12 from J; bases not matched to a gene: 10. CDR1 ENHRY and CDR2 SYGVKD come from the germline V gene. CDR3: CAISAHPGQGVPLHF. The CDR3 bases are TGTGCCATCAGTGCGCACCCGGGACAGGGTGTACCCCTCCACTTT.

The V and J genes are TRBV21-1 and TRBJ2-3; the table's D call TRBD1 went unverified against the DNA. TRBV21-1 is a known pseudogene. The CDR3 covers 19 residues. This CDR3 is CASSSQGGNGFLYTDTQYF. The CDR3 coding sequence is TGTGCCAGCAGCTCCCAGGGGGGCAATGGATTTCTCTACACAGATACGCAGTATTTT.

The V call is TRBV7-2, the J call TRBJ1-2; D perhaps matches TRBD1 (6 bases). The CDR3 consists of 17 residues. V dropped 5 bases and J dropped 0 bases, with 19 bases sitting between them. CDR1 and CDR2 (germline): SGHTA, FQGNSA. The CDR3 nucleotides are TGTGCCAGCAGCCCTCACGGCAGGGGCTCACCTAACTATGGCTACACCTTC. It encodes CASSPHGRGSPNYGYTF.

The chain combines TRBV20-1 with TRBJ1-5; a possible D gene is TRBD1 (5 bases). V was pared by 3 bases and J by 2 bases, with 17 bases between. Germline V gene lookup returns CDR1 DFQATT and CDR2 SNEGSKA (reference sequence). The CDR3 length is 16 residues. CDR3 sequence reads: CSASGSNIRGNQPQHF. CDR3 DNA: TGCAGTGCTAGTGGCTCTAATATCAGGGGCAATCAGCCCCAGCATTTT.

The chain links TRBV6-5 to TRBJ1-6; D call uncertain. V was trimmed by 5 bases and J by 9 bases, leaving 5 bases between them. Germline V gives CDR1 MNHEY, CDR2 SVGAGI. The CDR3 runs 11 residues. CDR3 bases: TGTGCCAGCAGTCGTATTTCACCCCTCCACTTT. Translating it yields CASSRISPLHF.

This sequence joins TRBV19 and TRBJ1-2; D might be TRBD1 (5 bases). Trimming stripped 3 bases from V and 2 bases from J, with 13 bases between. The CDR3 runs 15 residues. The germline CDR1 and CDR2 sequences are LNHDA and SQIVND (reference sequence). The CDR3 spells CASSIGQYQNYGYTF. For the CDR3, the DNA is TGTGCCAGTAGTATTGGACAATATCAGAACTATGGCTACACCTTC.

V is TRBV4-1 and J is TRBJ2-1; TRBD1 matches 7 bases. CDR1 and CDR2 from the germline V gene are MGHRA and YSYEKL. Unmatched junction bases numbered 7, after V lost 3 bases and J lost 14 bases. The CDR3 is 12 residues long. This CDR3 reads CASSHPQGPEFF. In nucleotides, the CDR3 is TGCGCCAGCAGCCACCCACAGGGGCCGGAGTTCTTC.

This clone has a count of ten or more. The V call is TRBV27, the J call TRBJ2-2; 10 bases fit TRBD1. Germline V CDR1 and CDR2: MNHEY, SMNVEV (reference sequence). CDR3 length: 15 residues. Trimming at V came to 3 bases and at J to 8 bases, leaving 6 bases not matched to a gene. Here the CDR3 DNA reads TGTGCCAGCAGTTTGGACAGGGGGGCATCTGGGGAGCTGTTTTTT. Protein: CASSLDRGASGELFF.

Only one count was recorded for this clone. The chain couples TRBV27 to TRBJ1-1; TRBD1 aligns across 9 bases. V lost 4 bases and J lost 5; bases outside the gene matches: 2. The CDR3 is 13 amino acids. The germline gives CDR1 MNHEY, CDR2 SMNVEV (reference sequence). The CDR3 is CASSSGQGTEAFF. The CDR3 DNA sequence: TGTGCCAGCAGTTCCGGACAGGGGACTGAAGCTTTCTTT.

The chain combines TRBV28 with TRBJ2-1; weak D call: TRBD1 (6 bases). The CDR3 consists of 12 residues. Trimming removed 4 bases from V and 7 bases from J, with 8 bases in between. Per germline, CDR1 MDHEN and CDR2 SYDVKM. This CDR3 is CASSSTGNEQFF. Here the CDR3 DNA reads TGTGCCAGCAGTTCGACAGGTAATGAGCAGTTCTTC.

This chain links TRBV7-9 with TRBJ2-7; tentatively, D is TRBD2 (5 bases). V lost 5 bases and J lost 3, with 8 bases in between. Germline lookup yields CDR1 SEHNR and CDR2 FQNEAQ (reference sequence). The CDR3 contains 12 residues. The CDR3 region is CASSPRGYEQYF. CDR3 coding DNA: TGTGCCAGCAGCCCCCGGGGCTACGAGCAGTACTTC.

The genes are TRBV4-1 and TRBJ1-1; the D gene is possibly TRBD1 (5 bases). The CDR3 length is 14 residues. V dropped 11 bases and J dropped 1 base, with 17 bases sitting between them. Germline CDR1 and CDR2: MGHRA and YSYEKL. The CDR3 loop is CASKRQIGNTEAFF. The CDR3 nucleotides are TGCGCCTCTAAAAGACAGATTGGGAACACTGAAGCTTTCTTT.